The 26 T cell receptor beta chains below all came from one sample that was sequenced in a study of blood T cell repertoires in COVID-19. The data were produced by immunoSEQ multiplex PCR, yet TCRdb's version contains in-frame clones alone and is incomplete. The sample has about 200,000 clones; 70% to 80% are singletons. The sequenced sample consisted of peripheral blood. Source of these receptors: a woman in her thirties or forties with COVID-19, enrolled during active disease.

In DNA form, the CDR3 reads TGCGCCAGCAGCTTGGCTTCTCAGGGGGCGGGCTACACCTTC. It translates to CASSLASQGAGYTF. This chain joins TRBV5-1 and TRBJ1-2; TRBD1 aligns across 8 bases. V lost 0 bases and J lost 8; bases outside the gene matches: 6. Germline V CDR1 and CDR2: SGHRS, YFSETQ. The CDR3 spans 14 residues.

V is TRBV6-5 and J is TRBJ1-1; no firm D call. This CDR3 is built from 11 residues. Germline CDR1 and CDR2: MNHEY and SVGAGI. With 6 bases removed from V and 3 bases from J, the gap between germline ends came to 5 bases. Here the CDR3 DNA reads TGTGCCAGCAGCTATGACACTGAAGCTTTCTTT. Its protein is CASSYDTEAFF.

The CDR3, as DNA: TGTGCCAGCAGCCGCGGACTAGAGGATACGCAGTATTTT. Protein sequence: CASSRGLEDTQYF. The chain carries TRBV7-8 and TRBJ2-3; 7 nucleotides line up with TRBD2. The CDR3 runs to 13 residues. The V segment lost 5 bases and the J segment 6 bases; nucleotides outside the gene matches: 5. CDR1 and CDR2 (germline): SGHVS, FQNEAQ.

This clone was counted once. The V gene is TRBV29-1, the J gene TRBJ1-2, with no clear D. From germline, CDR1 is SQVTM and CDR2 ANQGSEA. V lost 1 base and J 4 bases, leaving 13 bases between the germline ends. The CDR3 extends over 14 amino acids. CDR3 DNA sequence: TGCAGCGTTGAAGCCACTGGGAGGCCCTATGGCTACACCTTC. Amino acids: CSVEATGRPYGYTF.

The chain is built from TRBV3-1 (or the pseudogene TRBV3-2) and TRBJ1-4; D is unclear. Germline V lookup: CDR1 LGHDT, CDR2 YNNKEL (reference sequence). The CDR3 runs 14 residues. V gave up 1 base and J gave up 8 bases, with 11 bases separating them. In DNA form, the CDR3 reads TGTGCCAGCAGCCAAGGCGGGGAATGGGAAAAACTGTTTTTT. Translation: CASSQGGEWEKLFF.

The V and J genes are TRBV6-5 and TRBJ2-2; D is possibly TRBD1 (8 bases). There are 15 residues in the CDR3. Germline loops: CDR1 MNHEY, CDR2 SVGAGI. V dropped 6 bases and J dropped 1 base, with 12 bases sitting between them. CDR3: CASSTGGGNTGELFF. The CDR3 bases are TGTGCCAGCAGCACAGGGGGGGGGAACACCGGGGAGCTGTTTTTT.

This chain links TRBV4-1 with TRBJ2-1; D gene ambiguous. V was trimmed by 1 base and J by 0 bases, leaving 19 bases between them. Germline CDR1 and CDR2: MGHRA and YSYEKL. This CDR3 has 19 amino acids. The CDR3 here is CASSQVSVAAQSSYNEQFF. CDR3 DNA sequence: TGCGCCAGCAGCCAAGTTTCGGTGGCCGCACAGAGCTCCTACAATGAGCAGTTCTTC.

V gene TRBV11-2 combines with J gene TRBJ2-5; 7 bases line up with TRBD1. This CDR3 spans 19 amino acids. Germline-derived CDR1 and CDR2 are SGHAT and FQNNGV. Losses at the gene ends were 5 bases for V and 1 base for J; bases not matched to a gene: 19. This CDR3 is CASSHYLRRGQRSQETQYF. CDR3 coding DNA: TGTGCCAGCAGCCACTATCTCCGACGGGGACAGCGCTCCCAAGAGACCCAGTACTTC.

The chain employs TRBV6-2 or TRBV6-3 and TRBJ1-2, with 11 bases fitting TRBD1. The germline V gene encodes CDR1 MNHEY and CDR2 SVGEGT. V shed 5 bases, J shed 6 bases, and the junction held 11 bases outside the gene matches. This CDR3 has 16 amino acids. The CDR3 DNA follows: TGTGCCAGCAGTCCGGGACAGGGGGAATTATTCGATGGCTACACCTTC. It yields the protein CASSPGQGELFDGYTF.

This clone was seen only a few times. This chain links TRBV4-1 with TRBJ2-1, with D perhaps matching TRBD2 (6 bases). The germline CDR1 and CDR2 sequences are MGHRA and YSYEKL. The germline V and J ends were trimmed by 6 bases and 4 bases, with 22 bases remaining between them. This CDR3 spans 17 amino acids. For the CDR3, the DNA is TGCGCCAGCAGAGAAGCTTTCACCCGGGAGCCGTACAATGAGCAGTTCTTC. Protein product: CASREAFTREPYNEQFF.

The rearrangement links TRBV24-1 to TRBJ2-3; perhaps TRBD2 as D (6 bases). Germline V gives CDR1 KGHDR, CDR2 SFDVKD. The CDR3 covers 14 residues. Trimming left V 3 bases short and J 3 bases short, with 9 bases between. In DNA form, the CDR3 reads TGTGCCACCAGTGATGCTGCGGGAACAGATACGCAGTATTTT. Encoded protein: CATSDAAGTDTQYF.

The rearrangement uses TRBV3-1 (or the pseudogene TRBV3-2) and TRBJ2-7; 9 positions agree with TRBD1. J was trimmed by 6 bases and V by 4 bases; bases with no gene match: 7. Germline loops: CDR1 LGHDT, CDR2 YNNKEL (reference sequence). This CDR3 has 14 amino acids. The CDR3 sequence is CASSRRDREAEQYF. The CDR3 nucleotides read TGTGCCAGCAGCCGACGGGACAGGGAGGCCGAGCAGTACTTC.

The chain combines TRBV5-4 with TRBJ2-7; possible D gene TRBD2, 6 bases. CDR1 is SGHNT, CDR2 YYREEE, per germline (reference sequence). The CDR3 runs 14 residues. The V gene lost 4 bases and the J gene lost 3 bases, with 14 bases spanning the gap. CDR3 residues: CASSPGGRSYEQYF. CDR3 nucleotide sequence: TGTGCCAGCAGCCCCGGGGGACGGAGCTACGAGCAGTACTTC. The variable domain in full, with the rest retrieved from reference TRBV5-4 and TRBJ2-7, is ETGVTQSPTHLIKTRGQQVTLRCSSQSGHNTVSWYQQALGQGPQFIFQYYREEENGRGNFPPRFSGLQFPNYSSELNVNALELDDSALYLCASSPGGRSYEQYFGPGTRLTVT.

The chain is built from TRBV7-2 and TRBJ2-7, with a tentative D call TRBD2 (6 bases). This CDR3 region has 16 residues. V lost 5 bases and J lost 0, with 17 bases in between. Germline V gene lookup returns CDR1 SGHTA and CDR2 FQGNSA. The CDR3 loop is CASSGGAGRPSYEQYF. The CDR3, as DNA: TGTGCCAGCAGCGGAGGGGCAGGGAGGCCCTCCTACGAGCAGTACTTC.

The chain combines TRBV2 with TRBJ2-1; D is ambiguous. Trimming cost V 4 bases and J 8 bases, with 12 bases left between them. This CDR3 comprises 13 residues. The germline V gene encodes CDR1 SNHLY and CDR2 FYNNEI. CDR3 amino acids: CASSANMGDEQFF. CDR3 sequence (DNA): TGTGCCAGCAGTGCCAACATGGGCGATGAGCAGTTCTTC.

The chain is built from TRBV3-1 (or the pseudogene TRBV3-2) and TRBJ1-5; no clear D. Germline V gene data show CDR1 as LGHDT and CDR2 as YNNKEL (reference sequence). The CDR3 has 16 residues. Trimming took 4 bases from V and 2 from J, leaving 15 bases between them. CDR3 region: CASSPSEGSGNQPQHF. The CDR3 DNA reads as TGTGCCAGCAGCCCGTCTGAGGGCTCTGGCAATCAGCCCCAGCATTTT.

This clone has more than one count but fewer than ten. This sequence joins TRBV7-8 and TRBJ2-1; TRBD2 agrees at 13 bases. This CDR3 is built from 16 residues. Germline assignment: CDR1 SGHVS and CDR2 FQNEAQ. V trimming: 6 bases; J trimming: 5 bases; junction bases outside the gene matches: 7. The CDR3 DNA is TGTGCCAGCAGGAGGACTAGCGGGAGCGACGACAATGAGCAGTTCTTC. The encoded protein is CASRRTSGSDDNEQFF.

The chain combines TRBV4-3 with TRBJ2-3; 8 nucleotides match TRBD2. This CDR3 has 15 residues. CDR1 LGHNA and CDR2 YSLEER come from the germline V gene. The V segment lost 0 bases and the J segment 4 bases; nucleotides outside the gene matches: 3. CDR3 amino acids: CASSQDGGAADTQYF. The DNA for the CDR3 is TGCGCCAGCAGCCAAGACGGGGGGGCGGCAGATACGCAGTATTTT.

This chain links TRBV27 with TRBJ1-2, with D unclear. The ends were cut back, 3 bases at V and 4 bases at J, with 9 bases in the middle. Germline V gene lookup returns CDR1 MNHEY and CDR2 SMNVEV (reference sequence). This CDR3 is built from 13 residues. CDR3 in DNA: TGTGCCAGCAGTTTTAATTCCCTCTATGGCTACACCTTC. It yields the protein CASSFNSLYGYTF.

The CDR3 DNA is TGTGCCAGCATCAGCCGTCCGGGACAGGGATCCTACGAGCAGTACTTC. It codes for CASISRPGQGSYEQYF. The chain combines TRBV6-4 with TRBJ2-7, with TRBD1 matching 9 bases. The V gene's germline CDR1 is MRHNA and CDR2 SNTAGT. The CDR3 contains 16 residues. The trim removed 7 bases at V and 1 base at J, leaving 11 bases unmatched.

The chain carries TRBV2 and TRBJ2-2, with 7 positions matching TRBD1. Looked up from germline, CDR1 is SNHLY and CDR2 is FYNNEI. The CDR3 length is 14 residues. Losses at the gene ends were 8 bases for V and 5 bases for J; bases not matched to a gene: 8. DNA of the CDR3: TGTGCCAGCCTCCGGGACAGCTTGACCGGGGAGCTGTTTTTT. Translation: CASLRDSLTGELFF.

The CDR3 sequence is CASSLDRGRGYTF. The CDR3 nucleotides are TGTGCCAGCAGCTTAGACAGGGGTAGAGGCTACACCTTC. This chain joins TRBV11-2 and TRBJ1-2, with D tentatively TRBD1 (6 bases). Trimming cost V 0 bases and J 8 bases, with 10 bases left between them. The V gene's germline CDR1 is SGHAT and CDR2 FQNNGV. The CDR3 length is 13 residues.

The rearrangement links TRBV29-1 to TRBJ2-3; D is unclear. V lost 8 bases to trimming and J lost 6 bases, with 3 bases between them. Germline CDR1 and CDR2: SQVTM and ANQGSEA. The CDR3 is made up of 8 amino acids. CDR3: CSPDTQYF. CDR3 nucleotides: TGCAGCCCTGATACGCAGTATTTT.

The chain has TRBV5-1 and TRBJ2-1, with D unclear. CDR1 is SGHRS, CDR2 YFSETQ, per germline. Deletions cut 6 bases from V and 0 bases from J, with 16 bases between. The CDR3 sequence is 16 residues long. The CDR3 DNA reads as TGCGCCAGCACCGCGAACCTCCCGAGCTCCTACAATGAGCAGTTCTTC. Amino acids: CASTANLPSSYNEQFF.

The J gene is TRBJ2-2, the V gene TRBV7-9; TRBD2 agrees at 7 bases. J gave up 0 bases and V 4 bases, and 5 bases lay outside the gene matches. The CDR3 extends over 16 amino acids. CDR1 and CDR2 (germline): SEHNR, FQNEAQ (reference sequence). This CDR3 is CASSSAGETNTGELFF. The CDR3 nucleotides are TGTGCCAGCAGCTCGGCGGGGGAGACGAACACCGGGGAGCTGTTTTTT.

This clone was seen only a few times. The V and J genes are TRBV11-2 and TRBJ1-1, with no clear D. Germline CDR1 is SGHAT and CDR2 is FQNNGV. The CDR3 loop spans 13 amino acids. V was trimmed by 0 bases and J by 2 bases, leaving 4 bases between them. CDR3 nucleotides: TGTGCCAGCAGCTTAGACAGAAACACTGAAGCTTTCTTT. Encoded protein: CASSLDRNTEAFF.